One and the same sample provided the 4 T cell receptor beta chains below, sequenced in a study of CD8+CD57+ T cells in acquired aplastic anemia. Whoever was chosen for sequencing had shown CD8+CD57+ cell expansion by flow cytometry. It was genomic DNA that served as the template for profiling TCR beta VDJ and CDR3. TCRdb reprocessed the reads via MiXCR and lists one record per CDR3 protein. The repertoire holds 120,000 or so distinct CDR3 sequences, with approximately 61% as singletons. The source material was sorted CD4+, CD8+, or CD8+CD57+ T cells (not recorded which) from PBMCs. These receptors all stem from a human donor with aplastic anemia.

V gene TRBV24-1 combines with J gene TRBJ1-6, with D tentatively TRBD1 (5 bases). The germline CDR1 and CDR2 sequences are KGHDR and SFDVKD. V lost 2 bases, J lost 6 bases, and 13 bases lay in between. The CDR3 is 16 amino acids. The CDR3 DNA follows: TGTGCCACCAGTGATTCCTGGCAGGGTAGTAATTCACCCCTCCACTTT. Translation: CATSDSWQGSNSPLHF.

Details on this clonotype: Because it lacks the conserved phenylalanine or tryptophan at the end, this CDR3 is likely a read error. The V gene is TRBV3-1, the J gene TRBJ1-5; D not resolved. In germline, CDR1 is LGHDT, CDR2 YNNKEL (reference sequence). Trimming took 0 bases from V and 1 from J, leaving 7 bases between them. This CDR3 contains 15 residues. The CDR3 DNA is TGTGCCAGCAGCCAAGAAACGGCCAGCAATCAGCCCCAGCATTCT. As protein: CASSQETASNQPQHS.

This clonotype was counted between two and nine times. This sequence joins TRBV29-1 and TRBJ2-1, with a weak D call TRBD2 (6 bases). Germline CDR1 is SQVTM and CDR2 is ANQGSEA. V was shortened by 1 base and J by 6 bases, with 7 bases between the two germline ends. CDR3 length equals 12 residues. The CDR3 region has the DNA TGCAGCGTTGAAGCGGAGGGCAATGAGCAGTTCTTC. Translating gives CSVEAEGNEQFF.

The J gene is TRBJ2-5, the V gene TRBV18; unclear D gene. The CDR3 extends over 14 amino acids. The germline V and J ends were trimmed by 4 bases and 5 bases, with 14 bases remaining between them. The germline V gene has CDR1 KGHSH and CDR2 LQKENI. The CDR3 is CASSLRTVGETQYF. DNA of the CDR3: TGTGCCAGCTCACTCCGGACCGTGGGGGAGACCCAGTACTTC.